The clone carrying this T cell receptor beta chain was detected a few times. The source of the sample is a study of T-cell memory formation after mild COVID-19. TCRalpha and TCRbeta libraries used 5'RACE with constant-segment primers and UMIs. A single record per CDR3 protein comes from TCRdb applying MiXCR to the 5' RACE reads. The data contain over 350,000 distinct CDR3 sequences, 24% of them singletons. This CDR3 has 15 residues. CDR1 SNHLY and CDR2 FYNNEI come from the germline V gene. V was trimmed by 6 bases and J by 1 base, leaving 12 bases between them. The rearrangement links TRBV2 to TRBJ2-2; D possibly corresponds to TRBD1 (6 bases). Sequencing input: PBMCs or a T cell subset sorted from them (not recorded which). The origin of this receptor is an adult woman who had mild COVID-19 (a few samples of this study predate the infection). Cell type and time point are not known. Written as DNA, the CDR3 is TGTGCCAGCAGAAGGACAGACCAGAACACCGGGGAGCTGTTTTTT. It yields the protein CASRRTDQNTGELFF.